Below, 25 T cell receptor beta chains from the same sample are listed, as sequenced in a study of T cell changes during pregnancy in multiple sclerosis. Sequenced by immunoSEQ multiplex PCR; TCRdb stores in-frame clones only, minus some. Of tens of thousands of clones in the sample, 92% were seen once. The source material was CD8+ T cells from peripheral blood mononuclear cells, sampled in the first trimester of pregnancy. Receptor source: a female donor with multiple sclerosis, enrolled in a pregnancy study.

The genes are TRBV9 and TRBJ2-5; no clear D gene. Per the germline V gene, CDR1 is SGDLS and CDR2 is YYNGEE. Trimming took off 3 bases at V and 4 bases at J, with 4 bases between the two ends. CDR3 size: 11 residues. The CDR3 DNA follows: TGTGCCAGCAGCGCAGGAGAGACCCAGTACTTC. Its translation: CASSAGETQYF.

Here the CDR3 reads CASSLTGGPDYGYTF. CDR3 bases: TGTGCCAGCAGCTTAACGGGAGGACCAGACTATGGCTACACCTTC. V is TRBV7-3 and J is TRBJ1-2; D is ambiguous. Per germline, CDR1 SGHTA and CDR2 FQGTGA. The CDR3 totals 15 residues. Trimming cost V 0 bases and J 3 bases, with 11 bases left between them.

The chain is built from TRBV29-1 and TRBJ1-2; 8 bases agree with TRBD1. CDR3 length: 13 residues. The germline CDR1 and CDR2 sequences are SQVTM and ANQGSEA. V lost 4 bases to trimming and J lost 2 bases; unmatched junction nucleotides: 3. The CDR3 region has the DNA TGCAGCGTTGTGGACAGGGAAAACTATGGCTACACCTTC. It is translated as CSVVDRENYGYTF.

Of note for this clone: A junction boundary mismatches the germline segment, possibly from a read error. The CDR3 sequence is CASSSGLSVDF. The CDR3 DNA is TGTGCCAGCAGCTCGGGACTTTCGGTGGACTTC. J is TRBJ2-7 and V is TRBV13; possibly TRBD2 for D (6 bases). The CDR3 length is 11 residues. The germline V gene has CDR1 PRHDT and CDR2 FYEKMQ (reference sequence).

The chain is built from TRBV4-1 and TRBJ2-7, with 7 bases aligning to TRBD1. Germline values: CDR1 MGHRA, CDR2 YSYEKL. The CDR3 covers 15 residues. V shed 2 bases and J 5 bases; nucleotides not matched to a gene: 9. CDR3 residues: CASSQLDRVYDEQYF. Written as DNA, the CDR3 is TGCGCCAGCAGCCAACTTGACAGGGTATACGACGAGCAGTACTTC.

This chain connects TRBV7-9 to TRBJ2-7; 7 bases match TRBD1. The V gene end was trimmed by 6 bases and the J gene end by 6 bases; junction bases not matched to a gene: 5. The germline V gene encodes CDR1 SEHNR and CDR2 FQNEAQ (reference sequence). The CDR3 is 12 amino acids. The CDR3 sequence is CASSPDRREQYF. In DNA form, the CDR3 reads TGTGCCAGCAGTCCGGACAGGCGCGAGCAGTACTTC.

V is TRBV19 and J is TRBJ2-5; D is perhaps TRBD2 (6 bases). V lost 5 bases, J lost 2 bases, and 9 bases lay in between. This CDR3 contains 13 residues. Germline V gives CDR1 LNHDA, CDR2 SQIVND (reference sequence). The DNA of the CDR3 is TGTGCCAGTAGTTATCGGGGGCAAGAGACCCAGTACTTC. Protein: CASSYRGQETQYF.

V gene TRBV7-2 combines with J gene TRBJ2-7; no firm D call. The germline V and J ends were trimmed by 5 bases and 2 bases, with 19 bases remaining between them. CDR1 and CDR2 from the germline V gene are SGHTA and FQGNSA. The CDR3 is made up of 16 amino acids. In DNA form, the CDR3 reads TGTGCCAGCAGCGTACCCCGAACTACGCAGACCTACGAGCAGTACTTC. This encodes CASSVPRTTQTYEQYF.

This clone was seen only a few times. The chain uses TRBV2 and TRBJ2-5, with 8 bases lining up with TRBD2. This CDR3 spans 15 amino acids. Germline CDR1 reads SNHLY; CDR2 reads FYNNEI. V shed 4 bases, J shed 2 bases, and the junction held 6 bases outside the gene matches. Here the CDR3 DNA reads TGTGCCAGCAGTGGGAGCGGGGGTGGTCAAGAGACCCAGTACTTC. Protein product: CASSGSGGGQETQYF.

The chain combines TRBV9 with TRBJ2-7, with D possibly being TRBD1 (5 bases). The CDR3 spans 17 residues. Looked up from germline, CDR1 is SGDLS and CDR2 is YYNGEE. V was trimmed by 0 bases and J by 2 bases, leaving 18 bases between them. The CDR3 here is CASSVGSFGAGPYEQYF. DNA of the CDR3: TGTGCCAGCAGCGTAGGGAGTTTTGGGGCAGGACCCTACGAGCAGTACTTC.

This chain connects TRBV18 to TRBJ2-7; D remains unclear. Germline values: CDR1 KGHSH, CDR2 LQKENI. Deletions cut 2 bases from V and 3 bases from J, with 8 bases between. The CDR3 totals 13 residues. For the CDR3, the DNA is TGTGCCAGCTCACCAGAGGCGGACTACGAGCAGTACTTC. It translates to CASSPEADYEQYF. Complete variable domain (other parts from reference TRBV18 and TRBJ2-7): NAGVMQNPRHLVRRRGQEARLRCSPMKGHSHVYWYRQLPEEGLKFMVYLQKENIIDESGMPKERFSAEFPKEGPSILRIQQVVRGDSAAYFCASSPEADYEQYFGPGTRLTVT.

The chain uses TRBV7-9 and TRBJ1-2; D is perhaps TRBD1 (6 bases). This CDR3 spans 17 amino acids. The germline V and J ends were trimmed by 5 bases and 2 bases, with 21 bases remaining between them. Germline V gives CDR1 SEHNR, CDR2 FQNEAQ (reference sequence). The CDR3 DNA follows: TGTGCCAGCAGCGCCTACAGGGAGTGGTTATGGAACTATGGCTACACCTTC. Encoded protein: CASSAYREWLWNYGYTF.

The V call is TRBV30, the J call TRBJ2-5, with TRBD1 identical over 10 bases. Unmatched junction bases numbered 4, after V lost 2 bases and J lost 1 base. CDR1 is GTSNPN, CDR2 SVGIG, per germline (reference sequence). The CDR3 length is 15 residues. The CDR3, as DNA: TGTGCCTGGAGTTACCGGGACAGGGGCCAAGAGACCCAGTACTTC. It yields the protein CAWSYRDRGQETQYF.

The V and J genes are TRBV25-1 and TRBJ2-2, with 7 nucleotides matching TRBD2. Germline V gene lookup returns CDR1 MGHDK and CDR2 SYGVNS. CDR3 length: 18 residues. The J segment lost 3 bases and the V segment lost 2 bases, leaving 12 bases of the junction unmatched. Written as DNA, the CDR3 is TGTGCCAGCAGTGAAAAGTTCTACAGCGGGACCTACACCGGGGAGCTGTTTTTT. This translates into CASSEKFYSGTYTGELFF.

The CDR3 DNA follows: TGTGCCAGCAGCGTAGGAGGTTCACCCCTCCACTTT. Encoded protein: CASSVGGSPLHF. The chain couples TRBV9 to TRBJ1-6; D remains unclear. Germline V gene sequence: CDR1 SGDLS, CDR2 YYNGEE. The CDR3 sequence is 12 residues long. V gave up 0 bases and J gave up 9 bases, with 4 bases separating them.

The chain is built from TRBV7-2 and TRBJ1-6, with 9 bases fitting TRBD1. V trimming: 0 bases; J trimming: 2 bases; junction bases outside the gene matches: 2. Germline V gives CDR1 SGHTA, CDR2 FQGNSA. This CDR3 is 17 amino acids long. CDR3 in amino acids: CASSLAGQGTYNSPLHF. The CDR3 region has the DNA TGTGCCAGCAGCTTAGCGGGACAGGGAACCTATAATTCACCCCTCCACTTT.

DNA for the CDR3: TGTGCCAGCAGTGCTCGCACATCCTACGAGCAGTACTTC. It encodes CASSARTSYEQYF. The gene calls are TRBV6-1 and TRBJ2-7, with D unclear. The CDR3 consists of 13 residues. V was shortened by 4 bases and J by 1 base, with 8 bases between the two germline ends. CDR1 is MNHNS, CDR2 SASEGT, per germline.

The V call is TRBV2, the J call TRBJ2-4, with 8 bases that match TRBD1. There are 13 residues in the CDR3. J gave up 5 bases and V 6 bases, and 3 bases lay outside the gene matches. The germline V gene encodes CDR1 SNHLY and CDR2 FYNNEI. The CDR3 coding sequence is TGTGCCAGCAGGGAGACAGGGGAAAACATTCAGTACTTC. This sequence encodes CASRETGENIQYF.

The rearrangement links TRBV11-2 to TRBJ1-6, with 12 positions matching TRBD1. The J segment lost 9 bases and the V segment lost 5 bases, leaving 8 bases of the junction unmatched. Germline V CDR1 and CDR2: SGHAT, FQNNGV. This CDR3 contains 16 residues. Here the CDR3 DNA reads TGTGCCAGCAGCGTCCGGGACAGGGGGCGACGTTCACCCCTCCACTTT. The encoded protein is CASSVRDRGRRSPLHF. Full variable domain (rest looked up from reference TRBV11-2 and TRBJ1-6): EAGVAQSPRYKIIEKRQSVAFWCNPISGHATLYWYQQILGQGPKLLIQFQNNGVVDDSQLPKDRFSAERLKGVDSTLKIQPAKLEDSAVYLCASSVRDRGRRSPLHFGNGTRLTVT.

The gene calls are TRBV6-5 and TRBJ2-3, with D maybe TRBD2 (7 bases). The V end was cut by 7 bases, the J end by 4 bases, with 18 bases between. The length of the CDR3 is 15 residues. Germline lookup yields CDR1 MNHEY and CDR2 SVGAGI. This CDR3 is CASTPQGGLSDTQYF. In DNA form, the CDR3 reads TGTGCCAGCACTCCACAGGGAGGGTTATCAGATACGCAGTATTTT.

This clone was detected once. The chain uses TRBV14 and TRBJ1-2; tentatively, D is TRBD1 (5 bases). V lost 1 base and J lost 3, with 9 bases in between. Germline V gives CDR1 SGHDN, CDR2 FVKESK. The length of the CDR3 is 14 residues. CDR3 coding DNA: TGTGCCAGCAGCCAAGGGGCAGGGTACTATGGCTACACCTTC. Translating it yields CASSQGAGYYGYTF.

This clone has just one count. For the CDR3, the DNA is TGCGCCAGCAGCCAAGAGGGCAGCGGGGGGGACTGGGGGGATACGCAGTATTTT. Translated: CASSQEGSGGDWGDTQYF. The chain employs TRBV4-1 and TRBJ2-3; 10 bases are shared with TRBD2. J lost 6 bases, V lost 0 bases, and 12 bases had no gene match. Germline V gives CDR1 MGHRA, CDR2 YSYEKL. The CDR3 has 18 amino acids.

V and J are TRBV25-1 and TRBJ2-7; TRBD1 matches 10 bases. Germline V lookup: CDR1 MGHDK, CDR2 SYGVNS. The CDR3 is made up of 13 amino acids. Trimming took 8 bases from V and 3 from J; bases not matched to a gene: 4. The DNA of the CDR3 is TGTGCCAGCGGTGGGACAGGGGACTACGAGCAGTACTTC. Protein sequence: CASGGTGDYEQYF.

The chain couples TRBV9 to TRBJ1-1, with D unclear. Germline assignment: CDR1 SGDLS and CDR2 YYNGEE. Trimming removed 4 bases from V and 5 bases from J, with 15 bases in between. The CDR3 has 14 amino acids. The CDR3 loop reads CASSPAGIGTEAFF. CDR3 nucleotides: TGTGCCAGCAGCCCGGCAGGTATTGGGACTGAAGCTTTCTTT.

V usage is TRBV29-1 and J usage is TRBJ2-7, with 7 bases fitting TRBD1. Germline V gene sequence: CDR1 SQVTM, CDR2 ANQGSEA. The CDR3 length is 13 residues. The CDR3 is CSFEDRRSYEQYF. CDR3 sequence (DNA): TGCAGTTTCGAGGACAGGCGATCCTACGAGCAGTACTTC.